These 17 T cell receptor beta chains were all obtained from the same sample, sequenced in a study of cytomegalovirus exposure and HLA in healthy donors. Primers included in the PCR were 60 Vbeta and 13 Jbeta primers. Clones were read by immunoSEQ multiplex PCR, and TCRdb kept only the in-frame ones, dropping some. The repertoire holds some 90,000 clones, with about three quarters as singletons. The specimen sequenced was PBMCs. The source is a man aged 25-40 years in good health and CMV-seropositive.

This clone was picked up one time. The chain has TRBV7-9 and TRBJ2-1; 12 nucleotides align to TRBD2. CDR1 SEHNR and CDR2 FQNEAQ come from the germline V gene (reference sequence). This CDR3 is 16 amino acids long. The CDR3 DNA sequence: TGTTCCACACCACCGATCGGACTAGCGGGGACTAATGAGCAGTTCTTC. Amino acid sequence: CSTPPIGLAGTNEQFF.

The gene calls are TRBV7-2 and TRBJ1-4; 7 bases map to TRBD1. V lost 6 bases and J lost 8; bases outside the gene matches: 9. There are 14 residues in the CDR3. The germline V gene encodes CDR1 SGHTA and CDR2 FQGNSA. CDR3 loop: CASSAAGTAEKLFF. CDR3 nucleotides: TGTGCCAGCAGTGCAGCCGGGACAGCAGAAAAACTGTTTTTT.

The chain uses TRBV14 and TRBJ1-1, with D unresolved. Germline CDR1 reads SGHDN; CDR2 reads FVKESK. The CDR3 length is 13 residues. V lost 0 bases and J 8 bases, leaving 10 bases between the germline ends. The CDR3 sequence is CASSQDRRWEAFF. The CDR3 DNA reads as TGTGCCAGCAGCCAAGATCGGAGGTGGGAAGCTTTCTTT. The whole variable domain, remainder taken from reference TRBV14 and TRBJ1-1, is EAGVTQFPSHSVIEKGQTVTLRCDPISGHDNLYWYRRVMGKEIKFLLHFVKESKQDESGMPNNRFLAERTGGTYSTLKVQPAELEDSGVYFCASSQDRRWEAFFGQGTRLTVV.

This chain links TRBV7-9 with TRBJ1-5, with TRBD1 matching over 8 bases. The CDR3 runs to 13 residues. Germline V lookup: CDR1 SEHNR, CDR2 FQNEAQ (reference sequence). The trim removed 4 bases at V and 6 bases at J, leaving 2 bases unmatched. CDR3 amino acids: CASSSDRGQPQHF. The CDR3 nucleotides read TGTGCCAGCAGCTCCGACAGGGGTCAGCCCCAGCATTTT.

The V call is TRBV30, the J call TRBJ2-3; D possibly corresponds to TRBD1 (6 bases). The CDR3 is made up of 15 amino acids. Trimming cost V 3 bases and J 3 bases, with 16 bases left between them. Germline V gives CDR1 GTSNPN, CDR2 SVGIG (reference sequence). In nucleotides, the CDR3 is TGTGCCTGGAGCACGGGGACAAGGGTAACAGATACGCAGTATTTT. This translates into CAWSTGTRVTDTQYF.

The chain employs TRBV11-3 and TRBJ2-1; 9 nucleotides match TRBD2. J was trimmed by 5 bases and V by 8 bases; bases with no gene match: 10. CDR1 and CDR2 from the germline V gene are SGHNT and YENEEA. The CDR3 loop spans 15 amino acids. Here the CDR3 DNA reads TGTGCCAGCGCGCGGGGGGCTAGCGGGGACAATGAGCAGTTCTTC. Its protein product is CASARGASGDNEQFF.

This chain links TRBV29-1 with TRBJ1-2, with D perhaps matching TRBD1 (5 bases). CDR3 length: 13 amino acids. V lost 4 bases, J lost 6 bases, and 15 bases lay in between. CDR1 is SQVTM and CDR2 is ANQGSEA in the germline V gene. The CDR3 bases are TGCAGCGTTGCGACAGCCCCCAGGGATGGCTACACCTTC. It codes for CSVATAPRDGYTF.

Comment on this clone: Other DNA sequences within the sample encode an identical CDR3. The genes are TRBV19 and TRBJ2-3; D is possibly TRBD2 (5 bases). CDR3 length: 15 amino acids. Trimming pared 1 base from V and 2 bases from J, leaving 10 bases between. Per the germline V gene, CDR1 is LNHDA and CDR2 is SQIVND (reference sequence). CDR3 sequence (DNA): TGTGCCAGTAGTATAGGAGGAGGTCCCACAGATACGCAGTATTTT. It encodes CASSIGGGPTDTQYF.

V usage is TRBV2 and J usage is TRBJ2-3; TRBD1 is a possible D gene (6 bases). Trimming shortened V by 11 bases and J by 0 bases, and 9 bases separated the two germline ends. The germline CDR1 and CDR2 sequences are SNHLY and FYNNEI. The CDR3 runs 12 residues. The DNA of the CDR3 is TGTGCCGGGGGCATCAGCACAGATACGCAGTATTTT. Translated: CAGGISTDTQYF.

V is TRBV25-1 and J is TRBJ2-3; perhaps TRBD1 as D (6 bases). This CDR3 is built from 15 residues. The germline gives CDR1 MGHDK, CDR2 SYGVNS. Trimming pared 8 bases from V and 0 bases from J, leaving 15 bases between. For the CDR3, the DNA is TGTGCCAGCGCCGAGACAGGAGCTAGCACAGATACGCAGTATTTT. Amino acid sequence: CASAETGASTDTQYF.

This clone was seen a handful of times. This chain links TRBV19 with TRBJ1-2; a possible D gene is TRBD1 (6 bases). V shed 4 bases and J shed 3 bases, with 12 bases lying between them. The CDR3 has 14 residues. Per the germline V gene, CDR1 is LNHDA and CDR2 is SQIVND (reference sequence). The CDR3 reads CASSTQRTDYGYTF. In DNA, the CDR3 is TGTGCCAGTAGTACCCAAAGGACAGACTATGGCTACACCTTC. The full variable domain, completed using reference TRBV19 and TRBJ1-2, is DGGITQSPKYLFRKEGQNVTLSCEQNLNHDAMYWYRQDPGQGLRLIYYSQIVNDFQKGDIAEGYSVSREKKESFPLTVTSAQKNPTAFYLCASSTQRTDYGYTFGSGTRLTVV.

The gene calls are TRBV19 and TRBJ2-7; D possibly corresponds to TRBD1 (5 bases). V was trimmed by 3 bases and J by 3 bases, leaving 15 bases between them. Per the germline V gene, CDR1 is LNHDA and CDR2 is SQIVND (reference sequence). The CDR3 is 15 residues long. CDR3 sequence reads: CASSIEDSSFYEQYF. CDR3 in DNA: TGTGCCAGTAGTATTGAAGACAGCAGTTTCTACGAGCAGTACTTC.

The chain combines TRBV2 with TRBJ2-5, with 12 bases aligning to TRBD2. Germline-derived CDR1 and CDR2 are SNHLY and FYNNEI. The CDR3 extends over 15 amino acids. J lost 5 bases, V lost 6 bases, and 7 bases had no gene match. DNA for the CDR3: TGTGCCAGCAGCCTCGGACTAGCGGGGCGGGAGACCCAGTACTTC. Translating it yields CASSLGLAGRETQYF. Combining the CDR3 with reference TRBV2 and TRBJ2-5 gives the whole variable domain EPEVTQTPSHQVTQMGQEVILRCVPISNHLYFYWYRQILGQKVEFLVSFYNNEISEKSEIFDDQFSVERPDGSNFTLKIRSTKLEDSAMYFCASSLGLAGRETQYFGPGTRLLVL.

The J gene is TRBJ1-1, the V gene TRBV7-2, with D unresolved. Deletions cut 2 bases from V and 5 bases from J, with 12 bases between. Germline values: CDR1 SGHTA, CDR2 FQGNSA. CDR3 length: 14 amino acids. The CDR3 sequence: CASSLSGQETEAFF. The CDR3 region has the DNA TGTGCCAGCAGCTTAAGCGGCCAAGAAACTGAAGCTTTCTTT.

V gene TRBV30 combines with J gene TRBJ2-7; D call uncertain. This CDR3 has 13 amino acids. Germline lookup yields CDR1 GTSNPN and CDR2 SVGIG (reference sequence). The V and J ends lost 2 bases and 2 bases respectively, with 10 bases between them. The CDR3 nucleotides read TGTGCCTGGAGTCGTGACAACACCTACGAGCAGTACTTC. Translating it yields CAWSRDNTYEQYF.

V is TRBV7-9 and J is TRBJ2-1; no firm D call. This CDR3 is built from 16 residues. Between the trimmed V and J ends, which lost 3 bases and 0 bases, there was a span of 12 bases. Germline V gene data show CDR1 as SEHNR and CDR2 as FQNEAQ (reference sequence). The CDR3 DNA sequence: TGTGCCAGCAGCTTCCTCGACTCAAGCTCCTACAATGAGCAGTTCTTC. This encodes CASSFLDSSSYNEQFF.

V gene TRBV4-1 combines with J gene TRBJ2-4; 7 nucleotides line up with TRBD2. The V gene's germline CDR1 is MGHRA and CDR2 YSYEKL. V gave up 4 bases and J gave up 1 base; unmatched junction bases: 10. CDR3 size: 17 residues. The CDR3 is CASSLGPLGGAKNIQYF. The CDR3 coding sequence is TGCGCCAGCAGCCTCGGGCCTTTGGGGGGGGCCAAAAACATTCAGTACTTC.